This T cell receptor beta chain was sequenced in a study of blood T cell repertoires in COVID-19. Measured with immunoSEQ multiplex PCR; TCRdb has only the in-frame clones, and not every one. The repertoire consists of 72,000 or so clones, with over 80% occurring once and the leading ten covering 5.8%. J gave up 1 base and V 2 bases, and 5 bases lay outside the gene matches. CDR3 size: 18 residues. CDR1 is SGHTA and CDR2 is FQGTGA in the germline V gene. This TCR was sampled from a man aged 50 to 60 with active COVID-19. The rearrangement uses TRBV7-3 and TRBJ2-3, with TRBD2 matching over 14 bases. What was sequenced was peripheral blood. The CDR3 sequence is CASSLRLAGGRGTDTQYF. CDR3 nucleotides: TGTGCCAGCAGCTTACGACTAGCGGGAGGGCGGGGCACAGATACGCAGTATTTT.